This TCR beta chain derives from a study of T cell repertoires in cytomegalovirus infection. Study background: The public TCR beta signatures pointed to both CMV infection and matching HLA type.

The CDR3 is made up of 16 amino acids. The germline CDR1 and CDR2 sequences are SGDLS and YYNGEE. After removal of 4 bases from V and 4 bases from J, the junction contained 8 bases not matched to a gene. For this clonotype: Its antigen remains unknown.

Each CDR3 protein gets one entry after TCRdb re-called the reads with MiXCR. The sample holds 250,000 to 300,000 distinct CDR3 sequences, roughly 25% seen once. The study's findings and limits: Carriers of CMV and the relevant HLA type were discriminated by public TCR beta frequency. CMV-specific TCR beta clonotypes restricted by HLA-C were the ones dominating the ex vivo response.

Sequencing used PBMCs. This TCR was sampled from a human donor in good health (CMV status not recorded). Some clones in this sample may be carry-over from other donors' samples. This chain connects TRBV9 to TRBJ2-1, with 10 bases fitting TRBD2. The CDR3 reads CASSRRASGSYNEQFF. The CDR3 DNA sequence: TGTGCCAGCAGCCGGCGGGCTAGCGGGAGTTACAATGAGCAGTTCTTC.